This TCR beta chain came from a study of shared clonotypes between healthy human individuals. Trimming removed 6 bases from V and 2 bases from J; junction bases left unmatched: 17. The CDR3 loop spans 17 amino acids. The V gene's germline CDR1 is SGHNT and CDR2 YYREEE (reference sequence). All participating donors were Caucasian adults from Nashville, Tennessee. Method: immunoSEQ multiplex PCR; TCRdb's copy keeps in-frame clones and lacks some. The sample yields more than 1.2 million clones, 98% seen once. The chain carries TRBV5-4 and TRBJ2-7; TRBD1 matches at 7 bases. The sequencing input was naive CD4+ T cells sorted from blood. The subset: CD45RA+ positively selected. The origin of this receptor is a man aged 25-45 years in good health. CDR3 protein: CASKSRGGRGRAYEQYF. As DNA, the CDR3 is TGTGCCAGCAAATCCCGAGGGGGCCGTGGGAGAGCCTACGAGCAGTACTTC.